The rows below give T cell receptor beta chains drawn from one sample of a study of blood T cell repertoires in COVID-19. The data were produced by immunoSEQ multiplex PCR, yet TCRdb's version contains in-frame clones alone and is incomplete. The sample holds roughly 140,000 clones; around nine tenths are singletons and the top ten take over 2%. Sequencing input: peripheral blood. Receptors were obtained from a human donor in a cohort sampled during active COVID-19. The CDR3 runs from the conserved cysteine through the conserved F or W. Each record gives: D gene, J gene, V gene, CDR3 DNA, CDR3 protein. D genes are given only for firm matches.

NA,TRBJ2-5,TRBV11-3,TGTGCCAGCAGCCGGACATTGGGAGAGACCCAGTACTTC,CASSRTLGETQYF
TRBD1,TRBJ1-1,TRBV7-3,TGTGCCAGCAGCATGACAGGGGGCGGGGACACTGAAGCTTTCTTT,CASSMTGGGDTEAFF
TRBD1,TRBJ1-4,TRBV5-4,TGTGCCAGCAGCGTAGGCGGGACAGGGAGTGAAAAACTGTTTTTT,CASSVGGTGSEKLFF
NA,TRBJ2-1,TRBV11-3,TGTGCCAGCAGCCAGACAGGAGTCAACAATGAGCAGTTCTTC,CASSQTGVNNEQFF
NA,TRBJ1-6,TRBV11-2,TGTGCCAGCAGCGCAGGACTGAATTCACCCCTCCACTTT,CASSAGLNSPLHF
TRBD1,TRBJ1-2,TRBV5-4,TGTGCCAGCAGCTTGCAGGGGGCCTATGGCTACACCTTC,CASSLQGAYGYTF
NA,TRBJ1-4,TRBV19,TGTGCCAGTAGTGTACAGGGTCTCAATGAAAAACTGTTTTTT,CASSVQGLNEKLFF
TRBD2,TRBJ2-5,TRBV28,TGTGCCAGCAGTCCTTGGCAAGGACTAGCGGGGGGGCCTGGCCAAGAGACCCAGTACTTC,CASSPWQGLAGGPGQETQYF
NA,TRBJ2-6,TRBV7-3,TGTGCCAGCAGTCAGGACAGGGCCAACGTCCTGACTTTC,CASSQDRANVLTF
TRBD1,TRBJ2-7,TRBV11-2,TGTGCCAGCAGCTTAGGGACAGGGATCTACGAGCAGTACTTC,CASSLGTGIYEQYF
NA,TRBJ1-3,TRBV28,TGTGCCAGCGGCAGTAGCAGGGCTGGAAACACCATATATTTT,CASGSSRAGNTIYF
TRBD2,TRBJ2-5,TRBV3-1/TRBV3-2,TGTGCCAGCAGCCAAACGGGGGGGGCGAGTGAGACCCAGTACTTC,CASSQTGGASETQYF
NA,TRBJ1-1,TRBV30,TGTGCCTCCTCCAGGGGAAACCCTGAAGCTTTCTTT,CASSRGNPEAFF
TRBD1,TRBJ2-3,TRBV7-3,TGTGCCAGCAGCTTAGACAGGGGTTTCACAGATACGCAGTATTTT,CASSLDRGFTDTQYF
TRBD1,TRBJ2-5,TRBV11-3,TGTGCCAGCAGGCGAGGGACAGAAGAGACCCAGTACTTC,CASRRGTEETQYF
TRBD2,TRBJ2-3,TRBV11-2,TGTGCCAGCAGCTTAGTGGCGGGAGGGACAGATACGCAGTATTTT,CASSLVAGGTDTQYF
NA,TRBJ2-3,TRBV11-2,TGTGCCAGCAGCTTAGCGGCAGGTACAGATACGCAGTATTTT,CASSLAAGTDTQYF
NA,TRBJ1-5,TRBV9,TGTGCCAGCAGCGTAGCTCCGAATCAGCCCCAGCATTTT,CASSVAPNQPQHF
NA,TRBJ2-1,TRBV3-1/TRBV3-2,TGTGCCAGCAGCCAAATGAGGAACAATGAGCAGTTCTTC,CASSQMRNNEQFF
TRBD2,TRBJ2-1,TRBV5-6,TGTGCCAGCAGCCCAGGACTAGCGGGTGTATACAATGAGCAGTTCTTC,CASSPGLAGVYNEQFF
TRBD1,TRBJ2-7,TRBV6-5,TGTGCCAGCCGGGACAGGCCAGGGCCCTACGAGCAGTACTTC,CASRDRPGPYEQYF
TRBD2,TRBJ2-4,TRBV28,TGTGCCAGCAGTTTCCCCTCCGGGACTAGCGGTTTTCTAGCCAAAAACATTCAGTACTTC,CASSFPSGTSGFLAKNIQYF
TRBD1,TRBJ1-4,TRBV28,TGTGCCAGCGCAACAGGGGGGACTAATGAAAAACTGTTTTTT,CASATGGTNEKLFF
NA,TRBJ1-5,TRBV6-6,TGTGCCAGCAGCTCTCTCTTAGGACAGCAAGGCCAATATAGCAATCAGCCCCAGCATTTT,CASSSLLGQQGQYSNQPQHF
NA,TRBJ1-5,TRBV30,TGTGCCTGGGCGACAGTTAATAGCAATCAGCCCCAGCATTTT,CAWATVNSNQPQHF
TRBD1,TRBJ1-5,TRBV7-8,TGTGCCAGCAGCCGGGACAGGGAGCAGCCCCAGCATTTT,CASSRDREQPQHF